This T cell receptor (beta chain) came from a study of T cell responses to AZD1222 COVID-19 vaccine. The assay was immunoSEQ multiplex PCR, and TCRdb's table has in-frame clones only and misses some. The sample carries some 120,000 clones, roughly 88% recorded once. There are 14 residues in the CDR3. The germline V gene encodes CDR1 SGHRS and CDR2 YFSETQ. V dropped 2 bases and J dropped 6; count of bases not matched to a gene: 2. The TCR sequence derives from an adult in good health. The chain is built from TRBV5-1 and TRBJ2-2; 9 nucleotides agree with TRBD2. Material: peripheral blood, obtained on day 0 of AZD1222 vaccination. CDR3 coding DNA: TGCGCCAGCAGCTTACCTAGCGGGGCCGGGGAGCTGTTTTTT. It translates to CASSLPSGAGELFF.